This passage covers 22 T cell receptor beta chains from one sample sequenced in a study of patients and donors after allogeneic stem cell transplantation. TCRdb independently ran MiXCR on the RT-PCR reads; one entry per CDR3 protein. Of tens of thousands of distinct CDR3 sequences in the sample, around 46% are singletons; the top ten hold approximately 66%. What was sequenced was blood, either unsorted or a sorted T cell fraction (not recorded which). Receptors originate from a human donor who was either an allogeneic HSCT recipient or a stem cell or donor lymphocyte infusion donor (not recorded which). It is not recorded whose cells these are; they may come from a transplant donor.

The chain joins TRBV28 to TRBJ2-5; 7 nucleotides line up with TRBD1. Trimming at V came to 6 bases and at J to 4 bases, leaving 8 bases not matched to a gene. CDR1 is MDHEN and CDR2 is SYDVKM in the germline V gene. This CDR3 has 14 amino acids. The CDR3 loop reads CASRTVQGTETQYF. CDR3 DNA sequence: TGTGCCAGCAGAACCGTACAGGGGACAGAGACCCAGTACTTC.

V gene TRBV7-8 combines with J gene TRBJ2-2, with 7 bases lining up with TRBD1. The germline gives CDR1 SGHVS, CDR2 FQNEAQ. The length of the CDR3 is 15 residues. Germline trimming cut 2 bases from V and 4 bases from J; bases unmatched to any gene: 4. The CDR3, as DNA: TGTGCCAGCAGCTTAAGGGACAGCGGCACCGGGGAGCTGTTTTTT. This sequence encodes CASSLRDSGTGELFF.

The J gene is TRBJ2-3, the V gene TRBV5-1, with D hard to call. V shed 0 bases and J shed 4 bases, with 9 bases lying between them. Germline loops: CDR1 SGHRS, CDR2 YFSETQ. This CDR3 has 14 amino acids. CDR3 in DNA: TGCGCCAGCAGCTTGGGGCGACCGGCAGATACGCAGTATTTT. Amino acids: CASSLGRPADTQYF.

Concerning this clonotype: A junction end diverges from the germline sequence, so it may reflect a read error. The chain is built from TRBV12-3 or TRBV12-4 and TRBJ2-7; the D gene is possibly TRBD1 (6 bases). This CDR3 has 13 amino acids. CDR3 loop: CASSGQLPYKQYF. The CDR3 coding sequence is TGTGCCAGCAGTGGACAGTTACCCTACAAGCAGTACTTC.

The chain combines TRBV4-3 with TRBJ1-3; D call uncertain. CDR1 is LGHNA and CDR2 is YSLEER in the germline V gene. The CDR3 runs to 15 residues. The ends were cut back, 1 base at V and 2 bases at J, with 9 bases in the middle. The CDR3 is CASSQAPRAGNTIYF. CDR3 in DNA: TGCGCCAGCAGCCAAGCACCGAGGGCTGGAAACACCATATATTTT.

This clonotype has just a few counts. J is TRBJ1-1 and V is TRBV20-1, with a tentative D call TRBD1 (6 bases). With 1 base removed from V and 4 bases from J, the gap between germline ends came to 10 bases. CDR3 length equals 13 residues. Germline V gene sequence: CDR1 DFQATT, CDR2 SNEGSKA (reference sequence). CDR3 amino acids: CSARAWGRTEAFF. The CDR3, as DNA: TGCAGTGCTAGAGCCTGGGGGCGCACTGAAGCTTTCTTT.

The rearrangement links TRBV29-1 to TRBJ2-2, with a weak D call TRBD1 (5 bases). The CDR3 sequence is 12 residues long. V lost 6 bases to trimming and J lost 8 bases, with 13 bases between them. Germline loops: CDR1 SQVTM, CDR2 ANQGSEA. CDR3 amino acids: CSVDNRAGELFF. Here the CDR3 DNA reads TGCAGCGTGGACAACCGGGCAGGGGAGCTGTTTTTT.

V and J are TRBV4-1 and TRBJ1-2; no reliable D call. With 1 base removed from V and 7 bases from J, the gap between germline ends came to 19 bases. CDR3 size: 16 residues. Germline V gives CDR1 MGHRA, CDR2 YSYEKL. The CDR3 region has the DNA TGCGCCAGCAGCCAAGCCCAACAAGGGCTAATGGGTGGCTACACCTTC. Encoded protein: CASSQAQQGLMGGYTF.

About this clonotype itself: It is likely a read error: a sequence one base away is far more abundant. This sequence joins TRBV12-3 or TRBV12-4 and TRBJ1-2; D not resolved. The V and J ends lost 4 bases and 3 bases respectively, with 24 bases between them. CDR3 length equals 18 residues. CDR3 nucleotide sequence: TGTGCCAGCAGTTGGGCCTATATGAGCCACGGCGGCGACTATGGCTACACCTTC. It yields the protein CASSWAYMSHGGDYGYTF.

This clonotype has just a few counts. V and J are TRBV29-1 and TRBJ1-2; D is unclear. Trimming took off 3 bases at V and 1 base at J, with 9 bases between the two ends. Germline CDR1 and CDR2: SQVTM and ANQGSEA. The CDR3 contains 13 residues. The CDR3 sequence: CSVDPQVNYGYTF. The CDR3 DNA follows: TGCAGCGTTGACCCCCAGGTTAACTATGGCTACACCTTC. The whole variable domain, remainder taken from reference TRBV29-1 and TRBJ1-2, is SAVISQKPSRDICQRGTSLTIQCQVDSQVTMMFWYRQQPGQSLTLIATANQGSEATYESGFVIDKFPISRPNLTFSTLTVSNMSPEDSSIYLCSVDPQVNYGYTFGSGTRLTVV.

The chain joins TRBV6-5 to TRBJ1-4; a possible D gene is TRBD1 (5 bases). The CDR3 has 16 amino acids. The germline gives CDR1 MNHEY, CDR2 SVGAGI. Between the trimmed V and J ends, which lost 5 bases and 0 bases, there was a span of 13 bases. CDR3 sequence (DNA): TGTGCCAGCAGTATCGGGACGGCTGCAACTAATGAAAAACTGTTTTTT. Translated, it gives CASSIGTAATNEKLFF.

The chain carries TRBV6-2 or TRBV6-3 and TRBJ1-1, with D possibly matching TRBD1 (6 bases). The CDR3 has 16 residues. CDR1 MNHEY and CDR2 SVGEGT come from the germline V gene. V lost 2 bases and J 2 bases, leaving 15 bases between the germline ends. The CDR3 loop is CASSYRQGFLNTEAFF. CDR3 in DNA: TGTGCCAGCAGTTACAGGCAGGGGTTCCTCAACACTGAAGCTTTCTTT.

There are a few counts of this clonotype. The germline gene is not matched at one end of the junction; a read error may be the cause. The chain uses TRBV4-1 and TRBJ2-7; TRBD1 matches 8 bases. Germline CDR1 reads MGHRA; CDR2 reads YSYEKL. CDR3 length: 16 residues. CDR3 sequence: CASSLGLAGGSNEQYF. The CDR3 region has the DNA TGCGCCAGCAGCCTGGGTTTGGCAGGGGGCTCCAACGAGCAGTACTTC.

Ten or more counts support this clonotype. The V gene is TRBV27, the J gene TRBJ1-6; possibly TRBD1 for D (5 bases). The V gene lost 6 bases and the J gene lost 9 bases, with 12 bases spanning the gap. From germline, CDR1 is MNHEY and CDR2 SMNVEV (reference sequence). The CDR3 consists of 13 residues. The CDR3 DNA is TGTGCCAGCAGGATCAAAGGGGTTTCACCCCTCCACTTT. Protein sequence: CASRIKGVSPLHF.

The chain joins TRBV6-6 to TRBJ1-1; the match to TRBD1 covers 8 bases. J was trimmed by 1 base and V by 4 bases; bases with no gene match: 8. The CDR3 is 16 residues long. The V gene's germline CDR1 is MNHNY and CDR2 SVGAGI (reference sequence). The CDR3 is CASSSDRVLSNTEAFF. The DNA for the CDR3 is TGTGCCAGCAGTTCGGACAGGGTATTATCGAACACTGAAGCTTTCTTT.

The genes are TRBV20-1 and TRBJ2-3; D ambiguous. This CDR3 has 13 amino acids. V was clipped by 4 bases and J by 6 bases, with 14 bases between them. Germline V gene lookup returns CDR1 DFQATT and CDR2 SNEGSKA (reference sequence). CDR3 protein: CSATYYPPDTQYF. CDR3 sequence (DNA): TGCAGTGCTACCTACTACCCTCCCGATACGCAGTATTTT.

This clonotype has just a few counts. V usage is TRBV12-3 or TRBV12-4 and J usage is TRBJ1-1, with 7 bases aligning to TRBD1. V lost 4 bases and J lost 1; bases outside the gene matches: 3. The length of the CDR3 is 14 residues. As DNA, the CDR3 is TGTGCCAGCAGTTCATGGACAGGGAACACTGAAGCTTTCTTT. It codes for CASSSWTGNTEAFF.

CDR3 nucleotide sequence: TGTGCCAGCAGCCATCGGGCAGCCGGACGTTTTGGCTACACCTTC. Its translation: CASSHRAAGRFGYTF. The rearrangement joins TRBV3-1 to TRBJ1-2; D gene ambiguous. The germline V and J ends were trimmed by 3 bases and 7 bases, with 18 bases remaining between them. CDR3 length: 15 residues. The V gene's germline CDR1 is LGHDT and CDR2 YNNKEL (reference sequence).

The CDR3 loop is CSVETLAVYGYEQYF. CDR3 sequence (DNA): TGCAGCGTTGAAACACTAGCGGTCTATGGATACGAGCAGTACTTC. The V and J genes are TRBV29-1 and TRBJ2-7; 8 nucleotides line up with TRBD2. CDR3 length equals 15 residues. Germline assignment: CDR1 SQVTM and CDR2 ANQGSEA. V was pared by 2 bases and J by 4 bases, with 10 bases of the junction left unmatched.

Details on this clonotype: One end of the junction varies from germline; a read error may be responsible. The chain links TRBV7-9 to TRBJ1-1, with D unclear. This CDR3 is built from 13 residues. The germline gives CDR1 SEHNR, CDR2 FQNEAQ (reference sequence). The CDR3 DNA sequence: TGTGCCGGCAGCCGCTATGATCGCGTTGAAGCTTTCTTT. It codes for CAGSRYDRVEAFF. Based on the CDR3 plus reference TRBV7-9 and TRBJ1-1, the full variable domain is DTGVSQNPRHKITKRGQNVTFRCDPISEHNRLYWYRQTLGQGPEFLTYFQNEAQLEKSRLLSDRFSAERPKGSFSTLEIQRTEQGDSAMYLCAGSRYDRVEAFFGQGTRLTVV.

The chain combines TRBV12-3 or TRBV12-4 with TRBJ1-1; the D is unclear. There are 13 residues in the CDR3. With 6 bases removed from V and 11 bases from J, the gap between germline ends came to 19 bases. The CDR3 is CASSASYGDWAFF. CDR3 in DNA: TGTGCCAGCAGCGCTTCTTATGGGGATTGGGCTTTCTTT.

J is TRBJ1-4 and V is TRBV15; D remains ambiguous. The CDR3 consists of 16 residues. The germline CDR1 and CDR2 sequences are LNHNV and YYDKDF (reference sequence). Trimming shortened V by 1 base and J by 0 bases, and 9 bases separated the two germline ends. The chain's CDR3 is CATSRVRAATNEKLFF. Written as DNA, the CDR3 is TGTGCCACCAGCAGAGTTCGGGCAGCAACTAATGAAAAACTGTTTTTT.